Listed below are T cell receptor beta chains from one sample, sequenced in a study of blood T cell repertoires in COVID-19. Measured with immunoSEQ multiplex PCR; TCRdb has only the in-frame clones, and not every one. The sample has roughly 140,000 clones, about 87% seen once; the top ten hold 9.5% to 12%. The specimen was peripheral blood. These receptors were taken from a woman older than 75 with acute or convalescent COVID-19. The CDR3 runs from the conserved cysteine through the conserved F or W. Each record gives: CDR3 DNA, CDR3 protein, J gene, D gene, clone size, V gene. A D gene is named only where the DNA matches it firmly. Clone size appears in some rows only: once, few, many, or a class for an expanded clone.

TGCGCCAGCAGCCACCCGGGAAATTCGAACTATGGCTACACCTTC,CASSHPGNSNYGYTF,TRBJ1-2,-,-,TRBV4-1
TGTGCCAGCAGCTCAGACCCGGGGACTGAAGCTTTCTTT,CASSSDPGTEAFF,TRBJ1-1,-,-,TRBV7-3
TGTGCCAGCAGTGAAGGAGCGGGGGGCACAGATACGCAGTATTTT,CASSEGAGGTDTQYF,TRBJ2-3,TRBD2,few,TRBV2
TGTGCCAGCAGCTGGGACAGGAATGAAGCTTTCTTT,CASSWDRNEAFF,TRBJ1-1,TRBD1,-,TRBV11-1
TGTGCCAGCAGTCCTGGGCGGACAGGGGACGGCTACACCTTC,CASSPGRTGDGYTF,TRBJ1-2,TRBD1,few,TRBV6-5
TGTGCCAGCAGCAGGACAGGAGGTCAGCCCCAGCATTTT,CASSRTGGQPQHF,TRBJ1-5,TRBD1,-,TRBV7-8
TGTGCCAGCAGCCCATCCGCTGCGGGGGGGGCAGGTGAGCAGTTCTTC,CASSPSAAGGAGEQFF,TRBJ2-1,TRBD2,-,TRBV7-2
TGTGCCAGCAGCACAGGACAGGGGTTTGGCTACACCTTC,CASSTGQGFGYTF,TRBJ1-2,TRBD1,-,TRBV5-5
TGTGCCAGCAGTTTAGGGGGGGATGAAAAACTGTTTTTT,CASSLGGDEKLFF,TRBJ1-4,-,-,TRBV28
TGTGCCAGTAGTATAGGTCCGCAGGGTAATGAAAAACTGTTTTTT,CASSIGPQGNEKLFF,TRBJ1-4,-,-,TRBV19
TGTGCCAGCAGCCCTAGACTAGCGGGGAGTCAAGAGACCCAGTACTTC,CASSPRLAGSQETQYF,TRBJ2-5,TRBD2,-,TRBV7-2
TGTGCCAGCAGCCCCCCGGGACTCCCGTACAATGAGCAGTTCTTC,CASSPPGLPYNEQFF,TRBJ2-1,-,-,TRBV7-2
TGTGCCAGCAGGGACAACCCTGGAAACACCATATATTTT,CASRDNPGNTIYF,TRBJ1-3,-,-,TRBV2
TGCAGCGTTGAACAGGGCTGGGGCACTGAAGCTTTCTTT,CSVEQGWGTEAFF,TRBJ1-1,-,-,TRBV29-1
TGTGCCAGCAGTGGGACAGGCTCAGTCGCTGAAGCTTTCTTT,CASSGTGSVAEAFF,TRBJ1-1,TRBD1,-,TRBV2
TGTGCCAGCAGCTCTAGCGGTAACGGGGAGCTGTTTTTT,CASSSSGNGELFF,TRBJ2-2,TRBD2,-,TRBV5-4
TGTGCCAGCAGTCCCCGGGGAGTCTCTTACGAGCAGTACTTC,CASSPRGVSYEQYF,TRBJ2-7,-,-,TRBV3-1/TRBV3-2
TGTGCCAGCAGCTTATTCGGGACAGTTGTCTACGAGCAGTACTTC,CASSLFGTVVYEQYF,TRBJ2-7,TRBD1,-,TRBV7-2